The 23 T cell receptor beta chains in this list originate from one sample, sequenced in a study of T cell responses to AZD1222 COVID-19 vaccine (dated by TCRdb to about 2021). The method behind the library was the immunoSEQ multiplex PCR assay. TCRdb took over this immuneACCESS table, retaining in-frame rearrangements with V and J assigned. Such tables are incomplete; in checked studies, under half of the missing clones stem from an unresolved V gene, and the remainder is unexplained. Present in this sample are 120,000 or so clones, 80% to 90% of which were seen just once. The biggest ten clones account for approximately 10% of the sample. This specimen's time point label, interpreted: baseline before first vaccination. The treatment or condition label of this sample denotes: meningococcal conjugate vaccine given as trial control. Sequencing used peripheral blood, obtained on day 0 of MenACWY control vaccination. These receptors were obtained from an adult in good health.

A remark on this clone: This specimen includes other DNA sequences encoding the same CDR3. This rearrangement joins TRBV24-1 to TRBJ2-3, with 9 bases aligning to TRBD1. Germline V lookup: CDR1 KGHDR, CDR2 SFDVKD. The J segment lost 3 bases and the V segment lost 9 bases, leaving 3 bases of the junction unmatched. This CDR3 is 13 amino acids long. The CDR3 coding sequence is TGTGCCACCGAGGGACAGGGAACAGATACGCAGTATTTT. Translating it yields CATEGQGTDTQYF.

The chain is built from TRBV11-3 and TRBJ1-2, with 12 bases that match TRBD1. The V segment lost 0 bases and the J segment 8 bases; nucleotides outside the gene matches: 7. The CDR3 is 16 residues long. Germline loops: CDR1 SGHNT, CDR2 YENEEA. Here the CDR3 reads CASSLEGGQGAGGYTF. The CDR3 DNA follows: TGTGCCAGCAGCTTAGAGGGGGGACAGGGGGCCGGCGGCTACACCTTC.

This sequence joins TRBV7-9 and TRBJ1-3; D unresolved. V was trimmed by 8 bases and J by 2 bases, leaving 10 bases between them. Germline V CDR1 and CDR2: SEHNR, FQNEAQ (reference sequence). The CDR3 totals 13 residues. The CDR3: CASGPDTGNTIYF. DNA of the CDR3: TGTGCCAGCGGGCCAGACACTGGAAACACCATATATTTT.

The rearrangement joins TRBV9 to TRBJ2-7; maybe TRBD1 (6 bases). Germline V CDR1 and CDR2: SGDLS, YYNGEE. V was pared by 4 bases and J by 2 bases, with 13 bases between. This CDR3 is built from 14 residues. The CDR3 nucleotides read TGTGCCAGCAGCCGCGGAGAGGGGGCCTACGAGCAGTACTTC. It translates to CASSRGEGAYEQYF.

The J gene is TRBJ2-7, the V gene TRBV20-1, with a tentative D call TRBD1 (5 bases). This CDR3 has 12 residues. Germline CDR1 reads DFQATT; CDR2 reads SNEGSKA (reference sequence). Deletions cut 3 bases from V and 6 bases from J, with 12 bases between. CDR3 coding DNA: TGCAGTGCTAGTGACAGAGTTAGCGAGCAGTACTTC. Translation: CSASDRVSEQYF.

V and J are TRBV7-2 and TRBJ2-3; D is unclear. Trimming stripped 4 bases from V and 5 bases from J, with 7 bases between. Germline V CDR1 and CDR2: SGHTA, FQGNSA. This CDR3 is built from 12 residues. Here the CDR3 DNA reads TGTGCCAGCAGCTCAGCCGGAGATACGCAGTATTTT. It specifies CASSSAGDTQYF.

This chain connects TRBV4-1 to TRBJ2-7; D is possibly TRBD2 (6 bases). The CDR3 is made up of 16 amino acids. Trimming left V 1 base short and J 2 bases short, with 15 bases between. Per germline, CDR1 MGHRA and CDR2 YSYEKL. CDR3 sequence (DNA): TGCGCCAGCAGCCAAGTAGCAGTAGCGGAAGCCTACGAGCAGTACTTC. Its translation is CASSQVAVAEAYEQYF.

This clone was seen a handful of times. The chain is built from TRBV7-3 and TRBJ2-5; TRBD2 aligns across 11 bases. The CDR3 spans 15 residues. With 2 bases clipped from V and 4 bases from J, the junction kept 3 bases outside the gene matches. Germline V CDR1 and CDR2: SGHTA, FQGTGA. The DNA of the CDR3 is TGTGCCAGCAGCTTACTAGCGGGAGGCGGAGAGACCCAGTACTTC. It translates to CASSLLAGGGETQYF.

The CDR3 here is CASKEGYEQYF. In nucleotides, the CDR3 is TGCGCCAGCAAAGAGGGCTACGAGCAGTACTTC. The rearrangement uses TRBV5-1 and TRBJ2-7, with D possibly being TRBD2 (5 bases). Trimming shortened V by 6 bases and J by 3 bases, and 7 bases separated the two germline ends. Germline V CDR1 and CDR2: SGHRS, YFSETQ. The CDR3 length is 11 residues.

V and J are TRBV7-6 and TRBJ1-3, with unresolved D. CDR3 length: 14 residues. V was pared by 5 bases and J by 6 bases, with 14 bases between. Germline V lookup: CDR1 SGHVS, CDR2 FNYEAQ. The CDR3 DNA is TGTGCCAGCAGCCGAGGCGGGGATCAAAACACCATATATTTT. Its protein product is CASSRGGDQNTIYF.

V is TRBV7-6 and J is TRBJ2-7; 12 bases match TRBD2. Germline V gene sequence: CDR1 SGHVS, CDR2 FNYEAQ. Germline trimming cut 3 bases from V and 2 bases from J; bases unmatched to any gene: 11. The CDR3 runs 18 residues. DNA for the CDR3: TGTGCCAGCAGCTTTCTCGAGTCGTCTAGCGGGAGGGCCTACGAGCAGTACTTC. Translation: CASSFLESSSGRAYEQYF.

This clone appeared a single time. The chain carries TRBV10-3 and TRBJ1-1, with 8 bases matching TRBD1. V trimming: 6 bases; J trimming: 1 base; junction bases outside the gene matches: 1. Germline CDR1 and CDR2: ENHRY and SYGVKD. The CDR3 sequence is 13 residues long. The CDR3 bases are TGTGCCATCAGACAGGGGGGGAACACTGAAGCTTTCTTT. Its protein product is CAIRQGGNTEAFF.

V and J are TRBV5-4 and TRBJ2-1; 12 bases are shared with TRBD2. Germline loops: CDR1 SGHNT, CDR2 YYREEE (reference sequence). The CDR3 length is 17 residues. The junction had 7 bases not matched to a gene; V was cut back by 0 bases and J by 6 bases. CDR3 in amino acids: CASSLALTSGGVNEQFF. The CDR3 DNA is TGTGCCAGCAGCTTGGCCTTGACTAGCGGGGGAGTCAATGAGCAGTTCTTC.

The chain uses TRBV7-2 and TRBJ1-6; 8 bases align to TRBD1. The germline CDR1 and CDR2 sequences are SGHTA and FQGNSA. With V trimmed by 5 bases and J by 10 bases, 13 bases remained unmatched. This CDR3 has 16 amino acids. The CDR3 sequence: CASSVMTGVARSPLHF. As DNA, the CDR3 is TGTGCCAGCAGCGTAATGACAGGGGTGGCTAGGTCACCCCTCCACTTT.

This chain uses TRBV27 with TRBJ1-5; D is undetermined. Trimming took off 5 bases at V and 4 bases at J, with 9 bases between the two ends. The CDR3 sequence is 13 residues long. CDR1 is MNHEY and CDR2 is SMNVEV in the germline V gene (reference sequence). The CDR3 is CASSGLWNQPQHF. The DNA of the CDR3 is TGTGCCAGCAGTGGGCTTTGGAATCAGCCCCAGCATTTT.

The chain is built from TRBV24-1 and TRBJ1-3; 7 bases match TRBD1. V shed 4 bases, J shed 1 base, and the junction held 12 bases outside the gene matches. CDR3 length: 18 amino acids. The germline V gene has CDR1 KGHDR and CDR2 SFDVKD. Here the CDR3 reads CATSEPDREFSSGNTIYF. The CDR3, as DNA: TGTGCCACCAGTGAACCAGACAGGGAGTTCTCTTCTGGAAACACCATATATTTT.

The chain joins TRBV7-9 to TRBJ2-7; 7 bases map to TRBD1. The CDR3 sequence is 15 residues long. Germline V gives CDR1 SEHNR, CDR2 FQNEAQ (reference sequence). V gave up 7 bases and J gave up 1 base; unmatched junction bases: 10. The CDR3, as DNA: TGTGCCAGCATGGAGACAGGGAAGTCGTCCTACGAGCAGTACTTC. This sequence encodes CASMETGKSSYEQYF.

This sequence joins TRBV27 and TRBJ1-4; 8 positions match TRBD1. The CDR3 spans 17 residues. V dropped 5 bases and J dropped 0; count of bases not matched to a gene: 8. Germline CDR1 reads MNHEY; CDR2 reads SMNVEV (reference sequence). The DNA of the CDR3 is TGTGCCAGCAGTCCCCGGGACAGGAGTTCAACTAATGAAAAACTGTTTTTT. It translates to CASSPRDRSSTNEKLFF.

The rearrangement uses TRBV7-6 and TRBJ2-5; the match to TRBD2 covers 10 bases. Germline values: CDR1 SGHVS, CDR2 FNYEAQ. The CDR3 is 14 residues long. V shed 5 bases, J shed 5 bases, and the junction held 5 bases outside the gene matches. The CDR3 region is CASSRAGGGETQYF. CDR3 sequence (DNA): TGTGCCAGCAGCAGAGCGGGAGGGGGGGAGACCCAGTACTTC.

The chain employs TRBV27 and TRBJ1-5; D remains ambiguous. V was pared by 3 bases and J by 0 bases, with 6 bases between. CDR1 MNHEY and CDR2 SMNVEV come from the germline V gene (reference sequence). The CDR3 sequence is 14 residues long. CDR3 nucleotide sequence: TGTGCCAGCAGTTTCGGATATAGCAATCAGCCCCAGCATTTT. This codes for CASSFGYSNQPQHF.

The CDR3 loop is CASSHSGTKGRDTQYF. The DNA for the CDR3 is TGTGCCAGCAGTCACTCCGGGACGAAAGGAAGAGATACGCAGTATTTT. V and J are TRBV27 and TRBJ2-3, with D perhaps TRBD1 or TRBD2 (5 bases each). V was clipped by 5 bases and J by 5 bases, with 20 bases between them. This CDR3 spans 16 amino acids. CDR1 and CDR2 from the germline V gene are MNHEY and SMNVEV (reference sequence).

This sequence joins TRBV10-3 and TRBJ1-1; the D is unclear. This CDR3 region has 13 residues. Germline loops: CDR1 ENHRY, CDR2 SYGVKD. Trimming shortened V by 7 bases and J by 1 base, and 10 bases separated the two germline ends. CDR3 region: CAITHNKNTEAFF. The CDR3 DNA reads as TGTGCCATCACCCACAACAAGAACACTGAAGCTTTCTTT.

This chain connects TRBV7-2 to TRBJ1-1; D is ambiguous. V shed 1 base and J shed 0 bases, with 9 bases lying between them. The CDR3 length is 15 residues. Looked up from germline, CDR1 is SGHTA and CDR2 is FQGNSA. This chain's CDR3 is CASSLVDGLNTEAFF. The CDR3 region has the DNA TGTGCCAGCAGCTTAGTTGACGGACTGAACACTGAAGCTTTCTTT.